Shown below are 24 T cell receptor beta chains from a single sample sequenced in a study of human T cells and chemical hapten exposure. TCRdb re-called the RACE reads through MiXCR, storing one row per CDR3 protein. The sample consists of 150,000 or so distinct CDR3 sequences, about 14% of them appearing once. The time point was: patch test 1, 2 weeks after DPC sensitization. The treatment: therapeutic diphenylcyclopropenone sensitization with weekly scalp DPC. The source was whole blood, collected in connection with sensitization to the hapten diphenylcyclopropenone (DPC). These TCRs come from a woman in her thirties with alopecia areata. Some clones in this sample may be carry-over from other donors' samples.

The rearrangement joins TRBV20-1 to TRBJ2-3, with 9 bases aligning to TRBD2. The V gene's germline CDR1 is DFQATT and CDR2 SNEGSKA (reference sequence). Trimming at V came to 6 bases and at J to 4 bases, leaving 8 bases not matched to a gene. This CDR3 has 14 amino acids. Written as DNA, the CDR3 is TGCAGTGCATCGCTGGGACTAGCCGCAGATACGCAGTATTTT. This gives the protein CSASLGLAADTQYF.

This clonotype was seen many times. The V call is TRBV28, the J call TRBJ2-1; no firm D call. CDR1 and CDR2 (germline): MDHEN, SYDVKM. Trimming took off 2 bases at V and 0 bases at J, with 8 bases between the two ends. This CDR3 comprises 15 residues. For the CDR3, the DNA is TGTGCCAGCAGTTTAGTCAGTAGCTCCTACAATGAGCAGTTCTTC. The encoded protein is CASSLVSSSYNEQFF.

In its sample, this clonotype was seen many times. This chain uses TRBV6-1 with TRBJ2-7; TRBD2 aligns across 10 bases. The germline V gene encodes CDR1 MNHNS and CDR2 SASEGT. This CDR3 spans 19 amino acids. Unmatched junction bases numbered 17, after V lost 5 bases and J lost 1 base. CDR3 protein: CASSPPGASGRKISYEQYF. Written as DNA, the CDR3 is TGTGCCAGCAGTCCCCCTGGGGCTAGCGGGAGAAAAATTTCCTACGAGCAGTACTTC.

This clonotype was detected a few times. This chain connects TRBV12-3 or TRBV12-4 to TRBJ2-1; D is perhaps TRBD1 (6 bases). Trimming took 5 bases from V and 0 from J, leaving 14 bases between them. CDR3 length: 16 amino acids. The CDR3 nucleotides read TGTGCCAGCAGTCCCTCCGGGACATTCTCCTACAATGAGCAGTTCTTC. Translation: CASSPSGTFSYNEQFF.

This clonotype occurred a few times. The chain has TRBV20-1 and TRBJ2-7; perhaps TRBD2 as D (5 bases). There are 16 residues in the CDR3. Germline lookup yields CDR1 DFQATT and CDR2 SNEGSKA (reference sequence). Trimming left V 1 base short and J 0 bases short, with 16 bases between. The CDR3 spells CSARGIGLHSSYEQYF. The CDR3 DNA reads TGCAGTGCTAGAGGGATTGGACTTCATAGCTCCTACGAGCAGTACTTC.

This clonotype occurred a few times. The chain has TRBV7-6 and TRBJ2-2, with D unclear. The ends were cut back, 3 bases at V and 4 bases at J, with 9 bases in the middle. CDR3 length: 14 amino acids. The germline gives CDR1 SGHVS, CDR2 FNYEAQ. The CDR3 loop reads CASSFNLGTGELFF. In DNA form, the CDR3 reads TGTGCCAGCAGCTTTAATCTAGGCACCGGGGAGCTGTTTTTT.

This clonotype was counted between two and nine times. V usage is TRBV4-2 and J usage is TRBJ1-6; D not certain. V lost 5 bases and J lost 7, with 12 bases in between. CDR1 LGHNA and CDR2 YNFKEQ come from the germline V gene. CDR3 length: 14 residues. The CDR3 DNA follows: TGTGCCAGCAGCACAAACACCTGGAATTCACCCCTCCACTTT. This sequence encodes CASSTNTWNSPLHF.

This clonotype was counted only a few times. The CDR3 sequence: CASSTGQMNTEAFF. DNA for the CDR3: TGTGCCAGCAGCACGGGACAGATGAACACTGAAGCTTTCTTT. The chain is built from TRBV5-5 and TRBJ1-1; the match to TRBD1 covers 7 bases. CDR1 is SGHKS, CDR2 YYEKEE, per germline (reference sequence). The J segment lost 0 bases and the V segment lost 4 bases, leaving 3 bases of the junction unmatched. CDR3 length: 14 residues.

Here the CDR3 DNA reads TGTGCCAGCAGTGAGTCGGGACAAACCTTAGGTGAAGCTTTCTTT. Residues: CASSESGQTLGEAFF. V usage is TRBV2 and J usage is TRBJ1-1; TRBD1 might be the D (6 bases). From germline, CDR1 is SNHLY and CDR2 FYNNEI. The CDR3 totals 15 residues. V lost 3 bases, J lost 7 bases, and 18 bases lay in between.

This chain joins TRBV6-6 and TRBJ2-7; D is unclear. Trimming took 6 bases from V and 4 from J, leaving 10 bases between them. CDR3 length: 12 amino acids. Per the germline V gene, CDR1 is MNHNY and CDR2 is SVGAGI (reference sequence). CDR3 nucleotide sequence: TGTGCCAGCAGGTCCGCTGAATACGAGCAGTACTTC. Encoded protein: CASRSAEYEQYF.

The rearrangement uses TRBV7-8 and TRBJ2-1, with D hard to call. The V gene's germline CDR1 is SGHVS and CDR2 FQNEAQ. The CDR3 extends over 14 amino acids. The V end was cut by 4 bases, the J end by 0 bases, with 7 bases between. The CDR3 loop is CASSSLPSYNEQFF. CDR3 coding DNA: TGTGCCAGCAGCTCCTTACCCTCCTACAATGAGCAGTTCTTC.

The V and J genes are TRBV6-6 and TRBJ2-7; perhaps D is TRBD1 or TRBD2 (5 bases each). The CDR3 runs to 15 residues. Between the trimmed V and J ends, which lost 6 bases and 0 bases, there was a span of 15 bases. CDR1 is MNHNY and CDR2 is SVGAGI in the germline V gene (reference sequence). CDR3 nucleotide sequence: TGTGCCAGCAGGGATCGGGACGCCTTCTCCTACGAGCAGTACTTC. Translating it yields CASRDRDAFSYEQYF.

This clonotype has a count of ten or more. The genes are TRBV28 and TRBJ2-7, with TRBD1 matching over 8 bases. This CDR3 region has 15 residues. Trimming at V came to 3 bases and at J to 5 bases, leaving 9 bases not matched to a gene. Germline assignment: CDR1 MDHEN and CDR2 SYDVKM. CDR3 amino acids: CASSLAGTGSHEQYF. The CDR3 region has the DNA TGTGCCAGCAGTTTGGCCGGGACAGGATCCCACGAGCAGTACTTC.

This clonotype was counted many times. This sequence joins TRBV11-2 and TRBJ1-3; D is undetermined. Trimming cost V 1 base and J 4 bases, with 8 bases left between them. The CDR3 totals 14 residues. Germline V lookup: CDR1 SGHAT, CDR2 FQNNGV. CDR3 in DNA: TGTGCCAGCAGCTTAGCCCCGGGGGGAAACACCATATATTTT. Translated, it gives CASSLAPGGNTIYF.

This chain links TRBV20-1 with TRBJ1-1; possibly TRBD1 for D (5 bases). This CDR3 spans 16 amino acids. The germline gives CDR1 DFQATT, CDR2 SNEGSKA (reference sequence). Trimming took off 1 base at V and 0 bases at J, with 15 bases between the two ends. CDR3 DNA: TGCAGTGCTAGAGGGGTTGGGGCAGGAATGAACACTGAAGCTTTCTTT. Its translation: CSARGVGAGMNTEAFF.

Written as DNA, the CDR3 is TGTGCCAGCTCACCGGGAGTAGCAGGGGGTGACGAGCAGTTCTTC. It specifies CASSPGVAGGDEQFF. J is TRBJ2-1 and V is TRBV18, with 7 positions matching TRBD1. Trimming took 3 bases from V and 10 from J; bases not matched to a gene: 12. This CDR3 is 15 amino acids long. CDR1 and CDR2 from the germline V gene are KGHSH and LQKENI. The whole variable domain, filled in from reference TRBV18 and TRBJ2-1, reads NAGVMQNPRHLVRRRGQEARLRCSPMKGHSHVYWYRQLPEEGLKFMVYLQKENIIDESGMPKERFSAEFPKEGPSILRIQQVVRGDSAAYFCASSPGVAGGDEQFFGPGTRLTVL.

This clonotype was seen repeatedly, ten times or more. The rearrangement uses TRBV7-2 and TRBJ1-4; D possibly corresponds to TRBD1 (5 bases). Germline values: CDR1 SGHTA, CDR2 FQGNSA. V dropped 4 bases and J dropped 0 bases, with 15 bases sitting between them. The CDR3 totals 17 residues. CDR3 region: CASSSDRKGTTNEKLFF. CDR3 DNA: TGTGCCAGCAGCTCCGACAGAAAAGGGACAACTAATGAAAAACTGTTTTTT.

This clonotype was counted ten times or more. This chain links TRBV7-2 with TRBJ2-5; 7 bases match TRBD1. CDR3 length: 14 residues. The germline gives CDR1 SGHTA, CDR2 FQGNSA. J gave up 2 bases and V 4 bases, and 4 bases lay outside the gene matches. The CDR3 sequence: CASSYGTVQETQYF. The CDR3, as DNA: TGTGCCAGCAGCTACGGGACAGTTCAAGAGACCCAGTACTTC.

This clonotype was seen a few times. The CDR3 bases are TGTGCCAGCAGTTACTCGAAGGCTGGCACCGCCTACGAGCAGTACTTC. This translates into CASSYSKAGTAYEQYF. This rearrangement joins TRBV6-6 to TRBJ2-7; D ambiguous. This CDR3 has 16 residues. V lost 0 bases and J 2 bases, leaving 14 bases between the germline ends. Looked up from germline, CDR1 is MNHNY and CDR2 is SVGAGI (reference sequence).

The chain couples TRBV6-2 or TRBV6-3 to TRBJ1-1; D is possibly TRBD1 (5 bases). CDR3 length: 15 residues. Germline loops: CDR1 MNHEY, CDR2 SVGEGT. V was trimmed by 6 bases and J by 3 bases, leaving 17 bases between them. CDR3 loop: CASRNPGPIHTEAFF. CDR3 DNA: TGTGCCAGCAGGAACCCGGGACCGATACACACTGAAGCTTTCTTT.

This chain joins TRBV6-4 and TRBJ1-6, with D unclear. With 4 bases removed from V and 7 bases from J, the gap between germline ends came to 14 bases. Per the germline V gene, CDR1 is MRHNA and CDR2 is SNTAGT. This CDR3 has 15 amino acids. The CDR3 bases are TGTGCCAGCAGTGTTGGAAACGGGCAAAATTCACCCCTCCACTTT. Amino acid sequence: CASSVGNGQNSPLHF.

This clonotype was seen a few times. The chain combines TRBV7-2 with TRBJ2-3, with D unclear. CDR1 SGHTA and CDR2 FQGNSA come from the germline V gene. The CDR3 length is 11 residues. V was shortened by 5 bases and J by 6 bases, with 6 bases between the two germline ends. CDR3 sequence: CASSRLDTQYF. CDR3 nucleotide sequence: TGTGCCAGCAGCCGCTTGGATACGCAGTATTTT.

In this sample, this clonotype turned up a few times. The CDR3 coding sequence is TGTGCCAGCAGCTACCGGGACAGCGACGTGTACTACTCCAAAGAGACCCAGTACTTC. Protein sequence: CASSYRDSDVYYSKETQYF. This chain uses TRBV5-5 with TRBJ2-5, with TRBD1 matching over 7 bases. Losses at the gene ends were 3 bases for V and 3 bases for J; bases not matched to a gene: 20. The length of the CDR3 is 19 residues. Germline V gene lookup returns CDR1 SGHKS and CDR2 YYEKEE (reference sequence).

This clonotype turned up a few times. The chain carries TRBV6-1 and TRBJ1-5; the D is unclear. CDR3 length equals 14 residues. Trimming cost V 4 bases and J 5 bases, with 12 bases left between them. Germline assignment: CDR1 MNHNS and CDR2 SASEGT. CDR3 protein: CASSVGGRDQPQHF. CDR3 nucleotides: TGTGCCAGCAGTGTAGGAGGTCGGGATCAGCCCCAGCATTTT.